This T cell receptor (beta chain) was found in a study of blood T cell repertoires in COVID-19 (dated by TCRdb to the early 2020s). About the full investigation: Collaborator samples came from the United States, Italy and Spain and covered acute and convalescent phases of COVID-19. The prospective study material was composed of cDNA or gDNA derived from T cells, B-cell-depleted T cells, or PBMCs. A freely available public database, intended as a resource for researchers studying the immune response to SARS-CoV-2, is where the repertoires were released. Subjects who had been exposed to COVID-19, were actively infected with it, or had recovered from it provided the deeply sampled blood TCRbeta repertoires that made up the dataset. Samples were obtained from the ongoing ImmuneRACE study (first 160 participants) and from 1,200 or so subjects provided by 6 global collaborators. HLA class I and class II types, where available, came from metadata supplied by the sample provider rather than from assay-based typing. The sample metadata nearly always contained a de-identified subject ID, COVID-19 status, age in years and sex.

Broad study findings and their caveats: The quantity of clinical and demographic metadata differed by source and by participant and was supplied without curation.

A second Seattle source provided samples from volunteer blood donors who had recovered from COVID-19. The collaborating institutions used their own protocols to collect whole blood in K2EDTA tubes. Collaborator samples were shipped for TCRbeta analysis as frozen whole blood, isolated PBMCs, or DNA extracted from either sample type. Regarding this clone: Its specific antigen is unknown. Per-nucleotide qualities are absent, and no much larger clonotype sits a single base away.

There are 14 amino acids in the CDR3, from cysteine to phenylalanine inclusive. Left in the record is the CDR3 DNA by itself, 42 bases read in frame from the first base. Clipping removes 6 bases from V and 7 bases from J, with 6 as the unmatched junction base count. As encoded in the germline V gene (reference sequence), CDR1 is MNHEY while CDR2 is SMNVEV. TCRbeta CDR3 regions were amplified from genomic DNA by means of the immunoSEQ Assay, a bias-controlled multiplex PCR. Under the source paper's analysis protocol: The number of nucleated cells in each sample was estimated by amplification of reference gene primers within the assay. To quantify the absolute abundance of each unique TCRbeta CDR3 rearrangement, sequence reads were collapsed and filtered. For each sample, productive Simpson clonality was calculated as the square root of Simpson's diversity index across productive rearrangements. TCRdb obtained this table from immuneACCESS and retained in-frame rearrangements with V and J assigned. These tables miss some clones; where compared with another copy, unresolved V genes account for less than half of the shortfall, and the remainder is unexplained. V and J calls and clone size are those listed in that table; D and trimming were worked out from the DNA. Recorded for this sample are about 280,000 clones; approximately 86% of them occurred a single time. Around 2.1% of the sample is taken by the ten largest.

Sequenced material: peripheral blood. The rearrangement joined TRBV27 to TRBJ1-4; 9 bases in the junction line up with TRBD1. This TCR derives from a woman aged 25-40 years who had recovered from COVID-19. The CDR3 amino acid sequence is: CASSPGTGTEKLFF. The DNA is TGTGCCAGCAGCCCCGGGACAGGGACTGAAAAACTGTTTTTT.